This TCR beta chain stems from a study of PD-L1 blockade in urothelial cancer (dated by TCRdb to about 2017). About the study as a whole: All patients started therapy in about 2014 and received atezolizumab 1,200 mg intravenously every 3 weeks. About 85% of the 29 patients were males with bladder-origin urothelial cancer, and about 65% of the roughly 30 reported a prior smoking history. An ECOG performance status of 0 or 1 was recorded for the patients, and 0 to 3 prior chemotherapy regimens had been received by the patients. Blood samples were analyzed at 3 weeks after treatment start (second dose) and at 6 weeks after treatment start. Blood samples gave a median of approximately 150,000 T cells and 77,000 or so unique TCRs, with a median clonality of around 0.074. The study was an exploratory multi-omic analysis of somatic, immune and clinical correlates of response to PD-L1 blockade with atezolizumab in urothelial cancer. Pretreatment tumor samples, along with matched peripheral blood collected serially before and after atezolizumab treatment, underwent TCR sequencing. Progression-free survival longer than 6 months counted as durable clinical benefit, and TCR features were additionally tested against both progression-free and overall survival. In the same patients, whole exome sequencing and RNA sequencing of pretreatment tumors were performed in addition to TCR sequencing. Roughly 10 patients achieved durable clinical benefit and some 21 did not. Pretreatment blood TCR-seq was available for twenty-nine patients, at least one posttreatment blood collection was obtained for about 25 patients, and tumor TCR-seq was available for about 25 patients. The full study reports these points: A pretreatment peripheral blood TCR clonality below the median was linked to improved progression-free and overall survival. Because of the small sample size (n ≈ 30) and the many exploratory analyses performed, the results are intended to be regarded as hypothesis-generating. Greater expansion of tumor-associated TCR clones in peripheral blood 3 weeks after the start of treatment was observed in patients with durable benefit (n of about 20, p = 0.022).

Each PCR received spiked-in synthetic TCR analog templates so that absolute template abundance could be estimated from read counts. The immunoSEQ assay was used to amplify TCRbeta CDR3 regions from genomic DNA with bias-controlled V and J gene primers. Rearranged TCRbeta segments were sequenced at approximately 20X coverage. The original pipeline was this. Clustering was used to correct sequencing errors, and CDR3s were annotated against IMGT to assign V, D and J genes. Downstream analyses used only productive TCRbeta rearrangements and left out out-of-frame or stop-codon sequences. To compute clonality, Shannon entropy was normalized by the log of the number of unique productive sequences and then subtracted from one. Fisher's exact test with Benjamini-Hochberg correction, at a threshold of adjusted p below 0.01, was used to find clones that differed between time points or between blood and tumor. The immuneACCESS repertoire file appears here via TCRdb, limited to in-frame rearrangements. These files lack a portion of the clones; in checked studies, under half of the deficit traces to unresolved V genes, and the cause of the others is not known. The V and J calls and clone size come from that table; D and trimming were worked out from the DNA. Present in this sample are fewer than 40,000 clones, around 90% of which were seen just once. Together, the top ten hold around 8.3% of the sample.

As regards this clone: This receptor's antigen is unknown. No clone much larger than this one lies a single base away; base qualities are absent.

After removal of 2 bases from V and 9 bases from J, the junction retains 9 bases not matched to a gene. Via the germline V gene, CDR1 is MNHEY and CDR2 SVGAGI. Counted from cysteine to phenylalanine, this CDR3 has 15 amino acids. The CDR3 DNA has 45 bases and is translated from base 1. The cohort comprised more than 25 patients with locally advanced or metastatic urothelial carcinoma treated at Memorial Sloan Kettering on a trial protocol. Peripheral blood mononuclear cells were collected pretreatment and during treatment, at between 1 and 8 total time points per patient. The Qiagen DNeasy Blood extraction kit was used to purify genomic DNA from total PBMCs and from tumor samples. PBMCs were collected pretreatment and during treatment, and were isolated and stored as previously described.

This sequence originates from a man aged 65-85 years with urothelial cancer. The chain couples TRBV6-5 to TRBJ2-1, and 8 bases in between align with TRBD2. The sequencing here drew on PBMCs, taken around atezolizumab (anti-PD-L1) treatment. The encoded CDR3 is CASSYISGSSVEQFF. The DNA sequence is TGTGCCAGCAGTTACATAAGCGGGAGCAGTGTTGAGCAGTTCTTC.